This TCR beta chain was found in a study of post-analysis software for immune sequencing data (dated by TCRdb to 2015 to 2017). Describing the broader study: Recorded disease courses included relapsing-remitting, secondary progressive and progressive-relapsing multiple sclerosis, with some patients lacking subtype annotation. The patient repertoires were compared against fewer than twelve previously published healthy control repertoires obtained from donors aged roughly 6 to 28 years. A subset of samples was prepared in parallel using single-end sample barcoding, then pooled and co-amplified after Illumina adapter ligation. Broader findings and caveats from the paper: Significantly lower normalized Chao1 diversity was found in multiple sclerosis patients than in controls, suggesting substantial peripheral T-cell clonal expansion. Direct clustering with F measure showed strong co-clustering of samples prepared in the same batch, prompting a batch-effect correction. The multiple sclerosis patient group was slightly younger than the control group. Significantly higher frequencies in patients than in controls were found for five TRBV segments, including TRBV5-6, TRBV5-1 and TRBV20-1.

As regards this clonotype: Its antigen is not yet known. The input lacks base qualities; no much larger clone sits a single base away.

V sheds 5 bases and J sheds 11 bases, leaving 21 bases between their ends. CDR1 and CDR2 are drawn from the germline V gene: MNHEY, SVGEGT. Inclusive of the bounding cysteine and phenylalanine, the CDR3 is 14 residues long. Solely the CDR3 DNA is kept, with 42 bases framed from the first base. Libraries were constructed by PCR. For sequencing, an Illumina HiSeq 2500 was employed. To reduce PCR and sequencing biases, unique molecular identifiers were incorporated into the TCR beta cDNA libraries. Per 1 to 10 million input T cells, some 500,000 cDNA molecules were obtained, such that each molecule approximated one T cell. The same protocol used for the earlier healthy control dataset was applied to prepare and sequence the patient libraries. Within a given batch, samples were prepared together, multiplexed and sequenced on the same HiSeq lane. The paper's processing steps were these. Raw barcoded reads were processed with MIGEC, and single-read molecular identifier groups were discarded before consensus assembly and CDR3 extraction. Clonotype tables were post-analysed with VDJtools, normalizing diversity by down-sampling all datasets to the smallest sample size. To correct batch-related cross-sample contamination, repertoire overlap clustering matched CDR3 amino acid sequences but not nucleotide sequences. The public reads were reanalyzed by TCRdb: fastp trimming at Q25, MiXCR alignment, in-frame beta chains only. For every CDR3 protein sequence, its rows merge into one entry that carries the most common genes and DNA. The V and J calls here are based on TCRdb, not the publication. Within this sample are some 800,000 distinct CDR3 sequences, with about half of them counted one time only. Together, the top ten hold roughly 4.9% of the sample.

TCR beta repertoires were profiled from peripheral blood of approximately 13 young patients with multiple sclerosis to demonstrate the VDJtools post-analysis software. The patients with multiple sclerosis were children and adolescents between about 6 and 17 years of age. Sequences were obtained from blood. The clonotype comes from a girl between 5 and 17 years old with multiple sclerosis. The rearrangement combines TRBV6-2 or TRBV6-3 with TRBJ2-5; possibly the D gene is TRBD1, per 5 matching bases. Here is the DNA: TGTGCCAGCAGTCCCCCAAGGGGATTTGGAGAGCAGTACTTC. Its protein reads: CASSPPRGFGEQYF.